This T cell receptor (beta chain) was profiled in a study of T cell responses to AZD1222 COVID-19 vaccine. Trimming removed 0 bases from V and 7 bases from J, with 13 bases in between. Germline V gives CDR1 SGDLS, CDR2 YYNGEE. The CDR3 runs 14 residues. Measured with immunoSEQ multiplex PCR; TCRdb has only the in-frame clones, and not every one. The sample lists over 130,000 clones; approximately 90% were seen once. The sequences come from peripheral blood, collected on day 0 of AZD1222 vaccination. The clonotype originates from an adult in good health. This chain links TRBV9 with TRBJ1-2; D gene unclear. The DNA of the CDR3 is TGTGCCAGCAGCGTAGCTTCGAGGGAGAGTGGCTACACCTTC. Protein sequence: CASSVASRESGYTF. Based on the CDR3 plus reference TRBV9 and TRBJ1-2, the full variable domain is DSGVTQTPKHLITATGQRVTLRCSPRSGDLSVYWYQQSLDQGLQFLIQYYNGEERAKGNILERFSAQQFPDLHSELNLSSLELGDSALYFCASSVASRESGYTFGSGTRLTVV.